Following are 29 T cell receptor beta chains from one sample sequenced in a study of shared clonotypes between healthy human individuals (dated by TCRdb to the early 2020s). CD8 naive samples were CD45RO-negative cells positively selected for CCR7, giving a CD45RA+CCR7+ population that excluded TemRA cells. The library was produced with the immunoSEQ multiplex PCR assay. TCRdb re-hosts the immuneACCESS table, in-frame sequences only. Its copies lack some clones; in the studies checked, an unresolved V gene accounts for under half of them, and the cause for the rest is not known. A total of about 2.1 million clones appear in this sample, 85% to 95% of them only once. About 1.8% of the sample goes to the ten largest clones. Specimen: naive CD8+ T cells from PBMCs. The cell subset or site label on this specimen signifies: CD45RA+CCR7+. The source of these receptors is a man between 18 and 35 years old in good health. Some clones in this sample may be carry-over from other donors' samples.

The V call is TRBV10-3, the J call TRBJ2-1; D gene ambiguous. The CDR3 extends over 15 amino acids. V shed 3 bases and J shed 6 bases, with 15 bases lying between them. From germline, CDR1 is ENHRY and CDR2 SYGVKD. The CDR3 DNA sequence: TGTGCCATCAGTGACCTGGACGGCCGAGGCAATGAGCAGTTCTTC. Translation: CAISDLDGRGNEQFF.

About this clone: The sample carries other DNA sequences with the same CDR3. The CDR3 reads CASSQGVGEQYF. The CDR3 DNA reads as TGTGCCAGCAGCCAGGGGGTGGGGGAGCAGTACTTC. V gene TRBV6-6 combines with J gene TRBJ2-7, with 7 bases matching TRBD1. Germline V lookup: CDR1 MNHNY, CDR2 SVGAGI (reference sequence). The length of the CDR3 is 12 residues. V was clipped by 6 bases and J by 7 bases; unmatched bases: 6.

The CDR3 bases are TGTGCCAGCAGCTTAGTGGGCAGGGCGGCTGAAGCTTTCTTT. It encodes CASSLVGRAAEAFF. The chain carries TRBV13 and TRBJ1-1, with D possibly TRBD1 on 5 matching bases. CDR1 is PRHDT, CDR2 FYEKMQ, per germline (reference sequence). V shed 1 base and J shed 6 bases, with 12 bases lying between them. The CDR3 is 14 residues long.

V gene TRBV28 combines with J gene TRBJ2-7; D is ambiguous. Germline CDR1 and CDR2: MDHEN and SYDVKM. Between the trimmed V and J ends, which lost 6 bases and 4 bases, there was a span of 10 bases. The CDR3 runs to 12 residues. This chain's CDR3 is CASSPAQYEQYF. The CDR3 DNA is TGTGCCAGCAGCCCGGCACAGTACGAGCAGTACTTC.

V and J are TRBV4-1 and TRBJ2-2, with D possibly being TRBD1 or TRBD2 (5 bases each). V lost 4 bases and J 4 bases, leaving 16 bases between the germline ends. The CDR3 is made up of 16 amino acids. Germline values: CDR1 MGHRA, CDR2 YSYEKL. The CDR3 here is CASSLGEGIVTGELFF. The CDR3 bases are TGCGCCAGCAGCCTAGGAGAGGGGATCGTCACCGGGGAGCTGTTTTTT.

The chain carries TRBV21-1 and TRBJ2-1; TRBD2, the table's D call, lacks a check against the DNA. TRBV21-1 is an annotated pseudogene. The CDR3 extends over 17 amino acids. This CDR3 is CASSKKGLAGVEDEQFF. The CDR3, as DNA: TGTGCCAGCAGCAAAAAGGGTCTAGCGGGAGTAGAAGATGAGCAGTTCTTC.

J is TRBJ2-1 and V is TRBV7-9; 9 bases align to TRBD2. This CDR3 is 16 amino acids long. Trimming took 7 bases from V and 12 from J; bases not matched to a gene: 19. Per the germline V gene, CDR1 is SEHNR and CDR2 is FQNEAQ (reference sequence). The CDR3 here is CASTSFLAGAGSGQFF. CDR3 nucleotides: TGTGCCAGCACCTCTTTCTTAGCGGGGGCGGGGTCAGGGCAGTTCTTC. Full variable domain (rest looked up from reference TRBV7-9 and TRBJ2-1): DTGVSQNPRHKITKRGQNVTFRCDPISEHNRLYWYRQTLGQGPEFLTYFQNEAQLEKSRLLSDRFSAERPKGSFSTLEIQRTEQGDSAMYLCASTSFLAGAGSGQFFGPGTRLTVL.

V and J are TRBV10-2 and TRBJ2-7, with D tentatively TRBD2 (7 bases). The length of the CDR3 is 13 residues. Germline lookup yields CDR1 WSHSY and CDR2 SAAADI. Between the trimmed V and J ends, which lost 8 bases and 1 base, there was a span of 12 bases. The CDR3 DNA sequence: TGCGCCAGCTCGGAGGGGGGGTCCTACGAGCAGTACTTC. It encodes CASSEGGSYEQYF.

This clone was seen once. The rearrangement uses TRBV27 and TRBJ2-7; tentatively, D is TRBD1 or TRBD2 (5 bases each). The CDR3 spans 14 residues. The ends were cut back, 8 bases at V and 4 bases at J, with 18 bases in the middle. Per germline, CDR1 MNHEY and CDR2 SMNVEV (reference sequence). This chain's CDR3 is CASWPWDAKYEQYF. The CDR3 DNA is TGTGCCAGCTGGCCCTGGGACGCCAAATACGAGCAGTACTTC.

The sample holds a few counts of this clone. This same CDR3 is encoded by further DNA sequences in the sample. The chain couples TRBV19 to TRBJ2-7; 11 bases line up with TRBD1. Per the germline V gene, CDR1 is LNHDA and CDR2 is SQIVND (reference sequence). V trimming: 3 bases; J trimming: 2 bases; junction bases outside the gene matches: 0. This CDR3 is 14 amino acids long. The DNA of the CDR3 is TGTGCCAGTAGTATGGGACAGGGGGCCTACGAGCAGTACTTC. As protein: CASSMGQGAYEQYF.

CDR3 bases: TGTGCCAGCAGCCCGGACAGGGGTGAATATAGCAATCAGCCCCAGCATTTT. It specifies CASSPDRGEYSNQPQHF. The chain uses TRBV7-2 and TRBJ1-5; 9 bases map to TRBD1. From germline, CDR1 is SGHTA and CDR2 FQGNSA. After removal of 5 bases from V and 0 bases from J, the junction contained 8 bases not matched to a gene. The CDR3 is 17 amino acids.

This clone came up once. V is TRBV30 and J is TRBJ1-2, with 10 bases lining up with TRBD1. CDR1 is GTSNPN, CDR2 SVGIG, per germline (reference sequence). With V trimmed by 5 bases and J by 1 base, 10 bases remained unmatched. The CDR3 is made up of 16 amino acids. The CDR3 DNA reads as TGTGCCTGGTTCCGCCTAGGACAGGGGGTTAACTATGGCTACACCTTC. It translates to CAWFRLGQGVNYGYTF.

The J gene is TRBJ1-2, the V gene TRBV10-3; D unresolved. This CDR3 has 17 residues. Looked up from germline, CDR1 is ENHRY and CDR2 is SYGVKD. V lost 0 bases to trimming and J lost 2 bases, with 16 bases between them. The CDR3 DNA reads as TGTGCCATCAGTGAGTCTTTGAGGAGTCGGTTGAACTATGGCTACACCTTC. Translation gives CAISESLRSRLNYGYTF.

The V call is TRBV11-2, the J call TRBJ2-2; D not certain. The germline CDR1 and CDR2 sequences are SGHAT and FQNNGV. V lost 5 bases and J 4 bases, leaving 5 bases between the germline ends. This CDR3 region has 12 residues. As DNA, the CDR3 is TGTGCCAGCAGCGCCTTCACCGGGGAGCTGTTTTTT. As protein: CASSAFTGELFF. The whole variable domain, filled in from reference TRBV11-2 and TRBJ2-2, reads EAGVAQSPRYKIIEKRQSVAFWCNPISGHATLYWYQQILGQGPKLLIQFQNNGVVDDSQLPKDRFSAERLKGVDSTLKIQPAKLEDSAVYLCASSAFTGELFFGEGSRLTVL.

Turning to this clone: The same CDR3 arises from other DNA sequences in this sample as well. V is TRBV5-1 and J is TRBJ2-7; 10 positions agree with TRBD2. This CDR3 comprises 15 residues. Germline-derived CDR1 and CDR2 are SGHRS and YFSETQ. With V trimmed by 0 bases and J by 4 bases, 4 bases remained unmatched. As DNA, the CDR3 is TGCGCCAGCAGCTTGGCCCTAGCGGGAGCTTACGAGCAGTACTTC. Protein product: CASSLALAGAYEQYF.

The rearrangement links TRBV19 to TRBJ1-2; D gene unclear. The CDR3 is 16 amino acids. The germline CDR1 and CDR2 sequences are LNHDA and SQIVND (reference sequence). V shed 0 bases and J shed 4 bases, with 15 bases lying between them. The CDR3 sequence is CASSIDREMGIYGYTF. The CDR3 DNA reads TGTGCCAGTAGTATAGATCGAGAAATGGGGATCTATGGCTACACCTTC. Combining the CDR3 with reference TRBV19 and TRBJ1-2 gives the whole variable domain DGGITQSPKYLFRKEGQNVTLSCEQNLNHDAMYWYRQDPGQGLRLIYYSQIVNDFQKGDIAEGYSVSREKKESFPLTVTSAQKNPTAFYLCASSIDREMGIYGYTFGSGTRLTVV.

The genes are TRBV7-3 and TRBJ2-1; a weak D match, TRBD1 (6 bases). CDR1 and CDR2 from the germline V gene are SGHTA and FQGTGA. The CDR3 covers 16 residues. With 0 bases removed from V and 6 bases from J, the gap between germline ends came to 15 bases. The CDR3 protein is CASSLTLGIGGNEQFF. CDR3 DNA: TGTGCCAGCAGCTTAACGCTAGGGATAGGGGGCAATGAGCAGTTCTTC.

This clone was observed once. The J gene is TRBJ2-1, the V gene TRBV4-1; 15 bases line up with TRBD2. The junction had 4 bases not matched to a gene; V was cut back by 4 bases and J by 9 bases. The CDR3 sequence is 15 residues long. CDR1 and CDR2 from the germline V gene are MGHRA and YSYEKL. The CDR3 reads CASSRTSGRAIEQFF. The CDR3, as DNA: TGCGCCAGCAGCCGGACTAGCGGGAGGGCCATTGAGCAGTTCTTC.

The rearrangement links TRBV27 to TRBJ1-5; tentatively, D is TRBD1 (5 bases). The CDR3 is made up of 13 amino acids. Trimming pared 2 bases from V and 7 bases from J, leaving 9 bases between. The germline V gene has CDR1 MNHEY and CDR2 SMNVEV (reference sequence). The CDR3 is CASSLIGTQPQHF. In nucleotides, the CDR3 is TGTGCCAGCAGTTTAATAGGGACCCAGCCCCAGCATTTT.

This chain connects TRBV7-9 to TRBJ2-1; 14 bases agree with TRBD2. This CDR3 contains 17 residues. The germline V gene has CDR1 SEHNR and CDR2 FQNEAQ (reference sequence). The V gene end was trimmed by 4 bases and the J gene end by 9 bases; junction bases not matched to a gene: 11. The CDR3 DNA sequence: TGTGCCAGCAGCTCACCGACTAGCGGGAGGGGTAAGGGTGAGCAGTTCTTC. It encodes CASSSPTSGRGKGEQFF.

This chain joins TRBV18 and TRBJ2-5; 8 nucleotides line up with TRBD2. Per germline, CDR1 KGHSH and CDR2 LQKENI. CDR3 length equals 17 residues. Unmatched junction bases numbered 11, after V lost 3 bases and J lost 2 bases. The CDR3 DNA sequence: TGTGCCAGCTCACCCCCCCGACTAGCGTCGCAACAAGAGACCCAGTACTTC. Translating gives CASSPPRLASQQETQYF. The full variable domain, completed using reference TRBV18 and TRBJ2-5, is NAGVMQNPRHLVRRRGQEARLRCSPMKGHSHVYWYRQLPEEGLKFMVYLQKENIIDESGMPKERFSAEFPKEGPSILRIQQVVRGDSAAYFCASSPPRLASQQETQYFGPGTRLLVL.

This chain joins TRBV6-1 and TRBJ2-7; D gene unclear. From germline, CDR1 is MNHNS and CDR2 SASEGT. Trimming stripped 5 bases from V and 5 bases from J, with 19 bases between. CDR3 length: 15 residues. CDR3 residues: CASSRGTYSRNEQYF. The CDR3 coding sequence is TGTGCCAGCAGTCGAGGAACTTACAGCCGGAACGAGCAGTACTTC.

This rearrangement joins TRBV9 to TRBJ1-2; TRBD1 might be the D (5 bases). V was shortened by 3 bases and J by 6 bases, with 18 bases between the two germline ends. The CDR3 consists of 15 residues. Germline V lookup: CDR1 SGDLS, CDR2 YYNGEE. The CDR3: CASSASIGTDNGYTF. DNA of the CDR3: TGTGCCAGCAGCGCATCAATAGGGACTGACAATGGCTACACCTTC.

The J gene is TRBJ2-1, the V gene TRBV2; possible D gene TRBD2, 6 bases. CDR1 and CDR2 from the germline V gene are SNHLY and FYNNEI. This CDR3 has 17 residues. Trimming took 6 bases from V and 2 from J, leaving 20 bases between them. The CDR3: CASRGGFVAETYNEQFF. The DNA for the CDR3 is TGTGCCAGCAGAGGAGGTTTTGTAGCGGAAACCTACAATGAGCAGTTCTTC. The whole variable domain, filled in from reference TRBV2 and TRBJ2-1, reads EPEVTQTPSHQVTQMGQEVILRCVPISNHLYFYWYRQILGQKVEFLVSFYNNEISEKSEIFDDQFSVERPDGSNFTLKIRSTKLEDSAMYFCASRGGFVAETYNEQFFGPGTRLTVL.

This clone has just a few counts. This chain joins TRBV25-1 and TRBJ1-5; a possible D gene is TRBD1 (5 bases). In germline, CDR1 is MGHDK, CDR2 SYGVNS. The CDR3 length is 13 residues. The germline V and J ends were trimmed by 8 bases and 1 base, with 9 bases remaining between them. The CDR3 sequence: CASGDGSNQPQHF. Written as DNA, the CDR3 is TGTGCCAGCGGGGACGGAAGCAATCAGCCCCAGCATTTT.

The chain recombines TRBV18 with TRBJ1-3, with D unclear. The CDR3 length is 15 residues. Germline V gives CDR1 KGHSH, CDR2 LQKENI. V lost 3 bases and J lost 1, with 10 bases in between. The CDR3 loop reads CASSPPRDSGNTIYF. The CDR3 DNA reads TGTGCCAGCTCACCCCCAAGGGATTCTGGAAACACCATATATTTT.

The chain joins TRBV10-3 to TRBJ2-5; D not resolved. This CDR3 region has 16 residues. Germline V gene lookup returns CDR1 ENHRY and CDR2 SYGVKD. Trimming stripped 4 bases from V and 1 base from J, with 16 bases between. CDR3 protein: CAISGYNKLRQETQYF. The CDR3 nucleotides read TGTGCCATCAGTGGGTACAACAAGCTCCGCCAAGAGACCCAGTACTTC.

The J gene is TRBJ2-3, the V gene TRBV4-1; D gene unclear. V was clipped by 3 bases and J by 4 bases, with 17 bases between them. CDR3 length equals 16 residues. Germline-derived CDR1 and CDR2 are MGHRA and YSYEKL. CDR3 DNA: TGCGCCAGCAGCCAGACGCCTAGGGCTACGCCAGATACGCAGTATTTT. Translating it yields CASSQTPRATPDTQYF.

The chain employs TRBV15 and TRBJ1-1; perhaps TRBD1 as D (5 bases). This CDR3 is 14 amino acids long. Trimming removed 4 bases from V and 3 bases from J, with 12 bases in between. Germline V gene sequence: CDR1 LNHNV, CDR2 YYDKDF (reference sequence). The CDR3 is CATSNDGADTEAFF. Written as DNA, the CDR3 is TGTGCCACCAGCAACGATGGGGCGGACACTGAAGCTTTCTTT.